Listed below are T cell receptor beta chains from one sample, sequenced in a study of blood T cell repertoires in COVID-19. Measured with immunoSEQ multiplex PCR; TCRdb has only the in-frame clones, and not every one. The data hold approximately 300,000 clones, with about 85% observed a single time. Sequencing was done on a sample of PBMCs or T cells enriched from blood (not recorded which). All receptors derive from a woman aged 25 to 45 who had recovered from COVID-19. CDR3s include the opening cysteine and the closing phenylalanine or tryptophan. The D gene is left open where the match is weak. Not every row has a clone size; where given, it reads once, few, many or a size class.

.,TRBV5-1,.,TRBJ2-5,CASSLRVAGIMETQYF,TGCGCCAGCAGCTTGAGAGTGGCAGGGATTATGGAGACCCAGTACTTC
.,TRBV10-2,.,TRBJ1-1,CASKATDYTEAFF,TGCGCCAGCAAAGCGACAGACTACACTGAAGCTTTCTTT
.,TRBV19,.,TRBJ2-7,CASSIGQSLAYEQYF,TGTGCCAGTAGTATTGGACAGAGCCTAGCCTACGAGCAGTACTTC
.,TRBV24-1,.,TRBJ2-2,CATSDSQNTGELFF,TGTGCCACCAGTGATTCCCAGAACACCGGGGAGCTGTTTTTT
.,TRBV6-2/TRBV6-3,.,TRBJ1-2,CASSNQRSPGRF,TGTGCCAGCAGCAACCAACGAAGTCCAGGGCGGTTC
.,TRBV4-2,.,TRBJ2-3,CASSPGQITDTQYF,TGTGCCAGCAGCCCCGGACAGATCACAGATACGCAGTATTTT
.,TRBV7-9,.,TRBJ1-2,CASSLPTENYGYTF,TGTGCCAGCAGCTTACCAACAGAGAACTATGGCTACACCTTC
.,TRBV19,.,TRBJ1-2,CASSMPQGFNYGYTF,TGTGCCAGTAGTATGCCACAGGGCTTTAACTATGGCTACACCTTC
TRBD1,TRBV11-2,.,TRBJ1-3,CASRPPGGIGNTIYF,TGTGCCAGCAGACCCCCAGGGGGGATTGGAAACACCATATATTTT
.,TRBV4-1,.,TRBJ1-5,CASSHPTPRGRNQPQHF,TGCGCCAGCAGCCACCCTACCCCTCGGGGAAGAAATCAGCCCCAGCATTTT
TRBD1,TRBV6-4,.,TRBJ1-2,CASSSQGAHGYTF,TGTGCCAGCAGTAGTCAGGGGGCTCACGGCTACACCTTC
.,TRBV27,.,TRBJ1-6,CASRSRENSPLHF,TGTGCCAGCAGGAGCAGGGAAAATTCACCCCTCCACTTT
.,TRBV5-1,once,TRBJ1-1,CASSLGGNTEAFF,TGCGCCAGCAGCTTGGGTGGCAACACTGAAGCTTTCTTT
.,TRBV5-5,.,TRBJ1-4,CASSLLRSSGEKLFF,TGTGCCAGCAGCTTGTTGCGTAGTTCGGGTGAAAAACTGTTTTTT
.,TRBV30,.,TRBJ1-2,CAWSPVQAGYGYTF,TGTGCCTGGAGTCCCGTGCAGGCTGGTTATGGCTACACCTTC
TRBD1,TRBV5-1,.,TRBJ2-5,CASSPTRTGLRETQYF,TGCGCCAGCAGCCCCACGAGGACAGGGCTAAGGGAGACCCAGTACTTC
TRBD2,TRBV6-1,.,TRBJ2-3,CASSVTSGGAVDTQYF,TGTGCCAGCAGTGTTACTAGCGGGGGGGCGGTAGATACGCAGTATTTT
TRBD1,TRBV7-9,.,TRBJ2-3,CASSSGWDREFTDTQYF,TGTGCCAGCAGCTCCGGATGGGACAGGGAATTCACAGATACGCAGTATTTT
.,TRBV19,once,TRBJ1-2,CASRTDTRVNGYTF,TGTGCCAGTAGGACAGACACTCGAGTTAATGGCTACACCTTC
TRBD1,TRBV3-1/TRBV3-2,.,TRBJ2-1,CASSQVGFGTGTKGSYNEQFF,TGTGCCAGCAGCCAAGTTGGGTTCGGGACAGGGACAAAGGGCTCCTACAATGAGCAGTTCTTC
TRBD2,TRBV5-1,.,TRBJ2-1,CASSPNLAGGYNEQFF,TGCGCCAGCAGCCCGAATCTAGCGGGGGGTTACAATGAGCAGTTCTTC
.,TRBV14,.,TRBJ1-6,CASSQGRGGNSPLHF,TGTGCCAGCAGCCAAGGTCGGGGTGGTAATTCACCCCTCCACTTT
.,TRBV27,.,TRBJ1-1,CASSLSGVDEAFF,TGTGCCAGCAGTTTATCAGGGGTTGATGAAGCTTTCTTT
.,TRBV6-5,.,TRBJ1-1,CASRRGRLLNTEAFF,TGTGCCAGCAGGCGTGGGAGGCTTTTGAACACTGAAGCTTTCTTT
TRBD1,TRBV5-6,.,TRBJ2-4,CASSLRQGGDIQYF,TGTGCCAGCAGTTTGCGACAGGGTGGGGACATTCAGTACTTC
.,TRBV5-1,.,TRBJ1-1,CASSSAGLDTEAFF,TGCGCCAGCAGCTCGGCGGGATTGGACACTGAAGCTTTCTTT
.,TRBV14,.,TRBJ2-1,CASSQVNRRGVEEQFF,TGTGCCAGCAGCCAAGTCAACAGGCGGGGAGTCGAGGAGCAGTTCTTC
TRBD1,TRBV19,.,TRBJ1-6,CASSTRQGGSPLHF,TGTGCCAGTAGTACTCGACAGGGTGGTTCACCCCTCCACTTT
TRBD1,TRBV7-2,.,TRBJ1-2,CASSPPGGYGYTF,TGTGCCAGCAGCCCCCCAGGGGGCTATGGCTACACCTTC
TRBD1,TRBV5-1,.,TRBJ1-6,CASSLAQGEFDNSPLHF,TGCGCCAGCAGCTTGGCTCAGGGGGAGTTCGATAATTCACCCCTCCACTTT
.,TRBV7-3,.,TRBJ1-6,CASSHGQYNSPLHF,TGTGCCAGCAGCCACGGACAGTATAATTCACCCCTCCACTTT
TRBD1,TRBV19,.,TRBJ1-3,CASSAGTGGFGNTIYF,TGTGCCAGTAGTGCCGGGACAGGGGGTTTTGGAAACACCATATATTTT
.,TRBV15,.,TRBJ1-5,CATSRGWGGQPQHF,TGTGCCACCAGCAGAGGGTGGGGAGGTCAGCCCCAGCATTTT
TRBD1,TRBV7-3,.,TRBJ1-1,CASSLGTGMNTEAFF,TGTGCCAGCAGCCTGGGGACAGGGATGAACACTGAAGCTTTCTTT
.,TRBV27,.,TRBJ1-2,CASSLRARNGYTF,TGTGCCAGCAGTTTACGAGCTAGGAATGGCTACACCTTC
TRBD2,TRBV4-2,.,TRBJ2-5,CASSQEPPRRVAGGQETQYF,TGTGCCAGCAGCCAAGAACCCCCAAGAAGGGTAGCGGGGGGACAAGAGACCCAGTACTTC
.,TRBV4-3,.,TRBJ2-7,CASSQVRGYEQYF,TGCGCCAGCAGCCAAGTGAGGGGGTACGAGCAGTACTTC
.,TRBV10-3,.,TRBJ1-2,CAISELEGYGYTF,TGTGCCATCAGTGAGTTGGAGGGTTATGGCTACACCTTC
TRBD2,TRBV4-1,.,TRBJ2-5,CASSQVPRASGRETQYF,TGCGCCAGCAGCCAAGTCCCCCGGGCTAGCGGGAGGGAGACCCAGTACTTC
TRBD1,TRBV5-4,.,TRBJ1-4,CASSPGTAATNEKLFF,TGTGCCAGCAGCCCCGGGACAGCTGCAACTAATGAAAAACTGTTTTTT
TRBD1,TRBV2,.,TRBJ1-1,CASTETGVYTEAFF,TGTGCCAGCACCGAAACAGGGGTGTACACTGAAGCTTTCTTT
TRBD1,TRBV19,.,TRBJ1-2,CASSTVDRGGGYTF,TGTGCCAGTAGTACCGTAGACAGGGGCGGTGGCTACACCTTC
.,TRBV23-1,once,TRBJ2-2,CASSRAWSWRDTGELFF,TGCGCCAGCAGTCGAGCGTGGTCCTGGCGGGACACCGGGGAGCTGTTTTTT
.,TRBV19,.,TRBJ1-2,CASTQGVNYGYTF,TGTGCCAGTACGCAAGGAGTCAACTATGGCTACACCTTC
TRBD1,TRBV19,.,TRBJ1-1,CASSIGTGNTEAFF,TGTGCCAGTAGTATCGGGACAGGGAACACTGAAGCTTTCTTT
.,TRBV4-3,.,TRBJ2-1,CASSQDRGSSGNEQFF,TGCGCCAGCAGCCAAGATCGGGGATCGTCCGGCAATGAGCAGTTCTTC
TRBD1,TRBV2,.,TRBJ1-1,CASRGDRGMNTEAFF,TGTGCCAGCAGAGGCGACAGGGGAATGAACACTGAAGCTTTCTTT
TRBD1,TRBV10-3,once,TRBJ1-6,CAISEVLTGKNSPLHF,TGTGCCATCAGTGAGGTGCTGACAGGGAAGAATTCACCCCTCCACTTT
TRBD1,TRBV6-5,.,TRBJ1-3,CASSSRGLGNTIYF,TGTGCCAGCAGCAGCAGGGGGCTTGGAAACACCATATATTTT
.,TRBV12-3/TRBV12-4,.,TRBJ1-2,CASSFGGAYGYTF,TGTGCCAGCAGTTTTGGGGGGGCCTATGGCTACACCTTC
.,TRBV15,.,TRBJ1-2,CAPRFGRGRQVRGGYTF,TGTGCCCCCCGGTTTGGTAGGGGAAGACAGGTCCGGGGCGGCTACACCTTC
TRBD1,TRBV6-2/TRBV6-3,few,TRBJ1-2,CASSYADRGAGGYTF,TGTGCCAGCAGTTACGCGGACAGGGGGGCTGGTGGCTACACCTTC
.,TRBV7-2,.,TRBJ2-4,CASSPVGPGDGIQYF,TGTGCCAGCAGCCCGGTCGGTCCAGGGGATGGCATTCAGTACTTC
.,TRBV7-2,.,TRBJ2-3,CASSLPGLDTQYF,TGTGCCAGCAGTCTGCCGGGGTTGGATACGCAGTATTTT
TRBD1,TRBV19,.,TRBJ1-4,CASSILTGGANEKLFF,TGTGCCAGTAGTATCTTGACAGGGGGCGCTAATGAAAAACTGTTTTTT
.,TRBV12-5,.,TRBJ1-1,CASGFGDFNTEAFF,TGTGCTAGTGGTTTCGGTGACTTTAACACTGAAGCTTTCTTT
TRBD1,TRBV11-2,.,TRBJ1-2,CASSLPGTGFSGYTF,TGTGCCAGCAGCTTACCCGGGACAGGGTTTAGTGGCTACACCTTC